This T cell receptor (beta chain) was found in a study of blood T cell repertoires in COVID-19. Study in general: The United States, Italy and Spain supplied acute and convalescent COVID-19 samples. From T cells, B-cell-depleted T cells, or PBMCs came the material, which was cDNA or gDNA.

In the original analysis: Nucleated cell number was recorded as an estimate derived from reference gene primer amplification. Measured with immunoSEQ multiplex PCR; TCRdb has only the in-frame clones, and not every one. That table furnishes V, J and clone size, whereas the DNA furnished D and trimming. The top ten clones hold about 4.3% of a sample with some 43,000 clones, about 81% of them seen once. V shed 4 bases, J shed 5 bases, and the junction held 5 bases outside the gene matches. This CDR3 contains 16 residues. Germline CDR1 reads MNHEY; CDR2 reads SVGAGI. The sequence was obtained from a man aged 50 to 60 with active COVID-19. V gene TRBV6-5 combines with J gene TRBJ2-1; 13 positions match TRBD2. The sequenced material came from peripheral blood. Written as DNA, the CDR3 is TGTGCCAGCAGTTTTACTAGCGGGGGGGCGAACAATGAGCAGTTCTTC. Protein: CASSFTSGGANNEQFF.